One and the same sample provided the 19 T cell receptor beta chains below, sequenced in a study of CD8 T cells in Susac syndrome. RNA was extracted with the RNeasy kit, and a quantity of about 0.45 to 1 ug was reverse transcribed using random hexamers. Each CDR3 protein is one row after TCRdb ran MiXCR on the immunoSEQ multiplex PCR reads. The sample includes 50,000 or so distinct CDR3 sequences, almost 95% of them seen just once. Sequenced material: CD8+ T cells from PBMCs. Receptor source: a human donor in good health.

The chain joins TRBV20-1 to TRBJ2-7, with D possibly matching TRBD1 (5 bases). Germline assignment: CDR1 DFQATT and CDR2 SNEGSKA (reference sequence). This CDR3 contains 14 residues. With 0 bases removed from V and 5 bases from J, the gap between germline ends came to 14 bases. This chain's CDR3 is CSARDLDTWDEQYF. The CDR3 coding sequence is TGCAGTGCTAGAGATTTGGACACTTGGGACGAGCAGTACTTC.

The genes are TRBV4-3 and TRBJ2-1, with a tentative D call TRBD2 (6 bases). The germline CDR1 and CDR2 sequences are LGHNA and YSLEER. The CDR3 is 16 residues long. Trimming took off 0 bases at V and 5 bases at J, with 14 bases between the two ends. CDR3 amino acids: CASSQERDWGDNEQFF. CDR3 bases: TGCGCCAGCAGCCAAGAGCGGGACTGGGGGGACAATGAGCAGTTCTTC.

The chain is built from TRBV20-1 and TRBJ1-1; D might be TRBD1 (6 bases). V was shortened by 3 bases and J by 0 bases, with 20 bases between the two germline ends. The CDR3 has 17 amino acids. Looked up from germline, CDR1 is DFQATT and CDR2 is SNEGSKA (reference sequence). For the CDR3, the DNA is TGCAGTGCTAGCCACCAAGGACAGTGGGAGGTGAACACTGAAGCTTTCTTT. Translation: CSASHQGQWEVNTEAFF.

This clonotype has only a few counts. The chain is built from TRBV3-1 and TRBJ2-7; maybe TRBD1 (5 bases). The germline V and J ends were trimmed by 4 bases and 2 bases, with 12 bases remaining between them. Germline CDR1 is LGHDT and CDR2 is YNNKEL (reference sequence). The CDR3 has 14 residues. DNA for the CDR3: TGTGCCAGCAGCCCCCGGCAGGGCCCCTACGAGCAGTACTTC. This encodes CASSPRQGPYEQYF.

The rearrangement uses TRBV7-2 and TRBJ2-5; 7 bases map to TRBD2. J lost 3 bases, V lost 2 bases, and 6 bases had no gene match. The CDR3 covers 15 residues. Germline loops: CDR1 SGHTA, CDR2 FQGNSA. The CDR3 loop is CASSLITSAKETQYF. In nucleotides, the CDR3 is TGTGCCAGCAGCTTAATTACTAGCGCGAAAGAGACCCAGTACTTC.

The chain carries TRBV5-1 and TRBJ1-1, with no clear D. This CDR3 is built from 13 residues. Trimming pared 0 bases from V and 4 bases from J, leaving 7 bases between. CDR1 SGHRS and CDR2 YFSETQ come from the germline V gene. The CDR3 loop reads CASSLEGPTEAFF. The CDR3 nucleotides are TGCGCCAGCAGCTTGGAAGGGCCCACTGAAGCTTTCTTT.

V and J are TRBV10-3 and TRBJ2-7, with D possibly being TRBD2 (5 bases). This CDR3 has 12 amino acids. Trimming shortened V by 6 bases and J by 6 bases, and 12 bases separated the two germline ends. CDR1 and CDR2 from the germline V gene are ENHRY and SYGVKD. CDR3 residues: CAISPSGSEQYF. CDR3 nucleotide sequence: TGTGCCATCAGCCCGTCGGGGTCCGAGCAGTACTTC.

The genes are TRBV7-2 and TRBJ2-7; 8 bases are a match to TRBD2. Losses at the gene ends were 10 bases for V and 3 bases for J; bases not matched to a gene: 11. This CDR3 spans 14 amino acids. The germline CDR1 and CDR2 sequences are SGHTA and FQGNSA. CDR3 sequence: CATQPGLDHYEQYF. CDR3 coding DNA: TGTGCCACCCAACCGGGACTAGATCACTACGAGCAGTACTTC.

The chain combines TRBV27 with TRBJ1-1; 7 bases line up with TRBD1. Germline V CDR1 and CDR2: MNHEY, SMNVEV (reference sequence). The CDR3 length is 15 residues. V lost 5 bases to trimming and J lost 5 bases; unmatched junction nucleotides: 11. The CDR3 is CASSPPRQGRTEAFF. The CDR3 DNA is TGTGCCAGCAGTCCCCCCCGACAGGGCCGGACTGAAGCTTTCTTT.

The chain has TRBV4-1 and TRBJ2-1; no clear D. The ends were cut back, 4 bases at V and 2 bases at J, with 15 bases in the middle. Germline V gene lookup returns CDR1 MGHRA and CDR2 YSYEKL. The CDR3 totals 16 residues. The CDR3 bases are TGCGCCAGCAGCCGCGCGGCCGGGCCGCCCTACAATGAGCAGTTCTTC. It translates to CASSRAAGPPYNEQFF.

V and J are TRBV6-5 and TRBJ1-1, with D hard to call. V lost 8 bases to trimming and J lost 3 bases, with 4 bases between them. This CDR3 region has 10 residues. The germline gives CDR1 MNHEY, CDR2 SVGAGI. The CDR3 DNA sequence: TGTGCCAGCGGATACACTGAAGCTTTCTTT. This codes for CASGYTEAFF.

This chain uses TRBV19 with TRBJ1-1; TRBD1 might be the D (5 bases). This CDR3 contains 13 residues. Germline CDR1 LNHDA, CDR2 SQIVND (reference sequence). Deletions cut 6 bases from V and 3 bases from J, with 11 bases between. CDR3 DNA sequence: TGTGCCAGTAGCCAGGGTTTCGACACTGAAGCTTTCTTT. Translated, it gives CASSQGFDTEAFF.

The CDR3 DNA reads TGTGCCAGCCGGGGACAGGAGGTACGGCAGCCCCAGCATTTT. Its translation is CASRGQEVRQPQHF. The chain links TRBV6-2 or TRBV6-3 to TRBJ1-5; 8 bases fit TRBD1. CDR3 length: 14 residues. Per germline, CDR1 MNHEY and CDR2 SVGEGT. V gave up 8 bases and J gave up 7 bases; unmatched junction bases: 10.

The V call is TRBV6-5, the J call TRBJ2-7; possible D gene TRBD2, 5 bases. CDR1 and CDR2 (germline): MNHEY, SVGAGI. CDR3 length equals 14 residues. Deletions cut 2 bases from V and 5 bases from J, with 13 bases between. In nucleotides, the CDR3 is TGTGCCAGCAGTTACGACGGCCGGGGAAACGAGCAGTACTTC. Protein product: CASSYDGRGNEQYF.

J is TRBJ2-5 and V is TRBV2; 7 nucleotides line up with TRBD1. With V trimmed by 11 bases and J by 2 bases, 17 bases remained unmatched. Germline CDR1 SNHLY, CDR2 FYNNEI. The CDR3 consists of 16 residues. In DNA, the CDR3 is TGTGCCTTACGGACCCTCTTTGGGACAGAACAAGAGACCCAGTACTTC. It yields the protein CALRTLFGTEQETQYF.

The gene calls are TRBV30 and TRBJ2-7; D remains ambiguous. CDR3 length equals 13 residues. Germline V gene lookup returns CDR1 GTSNPN and CDR2 SVGIG (reference sequence). CDR3 amino acids: CAFRLENGYEQYF. In DNA, the CDR3 is TGTGCATTTAGACTCGAAAACGGCTACGAGCAGTACTTC.

The V call is TRBV7-9, the J call TRBJ2-7, with D tentatively TRBD1 or TRBD2 (5 bases each). CDR1 SEHNR and CDR2 FQNEAQ come from the germline V gene (reference sequence). The germline V and J ends were trimmed by 5 bases and 4 bases, with 12 bases remaining between them. The CDR3 runs to 13 residues. The CDR3 bases are TGTGCCAGCAGCGACAAGGGACGGTACGAGCAGTACTTC. It translates to CASSDKGRYEQYF.

This sequence joins TRBV7-9 and TRBJ2-1; D not certain. The CDR3 length is 16 residues. Germline V gene lookup returns CDR1 SEHNR and CDR2 FQNEAQ (reference sequence). Trimming removed 7 bases at V and 0 bases at J, with 16 bases between. The CDR3 is CASTPPAGSSYNEQFF. The CDR3 DNA follows: TGTGCCAGCACCCCCCCGGCAGGCAGCTCCTACAATGAGCAGTTCTTC.

The J gene is TRBJ1-4, the V gene TRBV21-1; the DNA was not compared with TRBD1, the D call given in the table. TRBV21-1 is reported as a pseudogene. This CDR3 is 14 amino acids long. The CDR3 protein is CANDRGQANEKLFF. The CDR3 DNA reads TGTGCCAACGACAGGGGACAGGCTAATGAAAAACTGTTTTTT.